This TCR beta chain stems from a study of blood T cell repertoires in COVID-19. At the level of the study: Samples of COVID-19 (acute and convalescent) were obtained from the United States, Italy and Spain. From T cells, B-cell-depleted T cells, or PBMCs came the material, which was cDNA or gDNA.

Germline-derived CDR1 and CDR2 are WNHNN and SYGVQD (reference sequence). V lost 6 bases to trimming and J lost 0 bases; unmatched junction nucleotides: 1. The CDR3 has 13 residues. Methods used by the authors: The assay estimated nucleated cells by amplifying reference gene primers. TCRdb's copy holds only in-frame clones and misses some; the assay was immunoSEQ multiplex PCR. V and J calls and clone size are copied from that table; D and trimming were computed from the DNA. Here the sample spans around 110,000 clones, about three quarters being singletons. The sample comprised peripheral blood. The receptor's source is a man in his 70s with acute or convalescent COVID-19. The chain is built from TRBV10-1 and TRBJ1-1; 7 nucleotides align to TRBD1. CDR3 nucleotide sequence: TGCGCCAGCAGGCAGGGGGTGAACACTGAAGCTTTCTTT. As protein: CASRQGVNTEAFF.